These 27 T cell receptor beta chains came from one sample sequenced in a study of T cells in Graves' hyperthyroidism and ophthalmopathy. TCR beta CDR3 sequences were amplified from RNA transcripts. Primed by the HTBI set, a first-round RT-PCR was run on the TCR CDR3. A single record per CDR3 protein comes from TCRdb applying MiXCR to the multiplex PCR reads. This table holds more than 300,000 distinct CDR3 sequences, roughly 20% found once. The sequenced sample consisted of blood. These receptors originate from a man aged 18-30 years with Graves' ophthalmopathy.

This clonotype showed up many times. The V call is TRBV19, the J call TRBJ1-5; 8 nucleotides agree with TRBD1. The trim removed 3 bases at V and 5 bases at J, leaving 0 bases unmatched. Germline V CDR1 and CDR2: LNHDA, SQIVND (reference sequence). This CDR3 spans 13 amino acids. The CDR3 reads CASSMDRDQPQHF. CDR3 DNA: TGTGCCAGTAGTATGGACAGGGATCAGCCCCAGCATTTT.

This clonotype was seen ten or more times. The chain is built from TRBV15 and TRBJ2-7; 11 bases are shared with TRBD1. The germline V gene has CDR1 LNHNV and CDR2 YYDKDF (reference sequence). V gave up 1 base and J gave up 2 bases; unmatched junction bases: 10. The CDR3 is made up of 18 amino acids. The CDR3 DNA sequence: TGTGCCACCAGCAGAGGCGGCGGGACAGGGGGTTCCCCCTACGAGCAGTACTTC. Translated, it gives CATSRGGGTGGSPYEQYF.

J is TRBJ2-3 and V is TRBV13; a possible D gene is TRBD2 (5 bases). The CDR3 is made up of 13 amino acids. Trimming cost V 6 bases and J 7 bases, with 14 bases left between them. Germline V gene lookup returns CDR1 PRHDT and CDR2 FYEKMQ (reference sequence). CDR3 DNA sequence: TGTGCCAGCAGGACCGGAACGGGGAATACGCAGTATTTT. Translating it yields CASRTGTGNTQYF.

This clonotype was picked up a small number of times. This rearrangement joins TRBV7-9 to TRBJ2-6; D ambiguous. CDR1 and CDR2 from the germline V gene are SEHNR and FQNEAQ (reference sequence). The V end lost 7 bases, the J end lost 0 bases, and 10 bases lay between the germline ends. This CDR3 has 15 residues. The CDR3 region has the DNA TGTGCCAGCACCCCTAGAAGCTCTGGGGCCAACGTCCTGACTTTC. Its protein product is CASTPRSSGANVLTF.

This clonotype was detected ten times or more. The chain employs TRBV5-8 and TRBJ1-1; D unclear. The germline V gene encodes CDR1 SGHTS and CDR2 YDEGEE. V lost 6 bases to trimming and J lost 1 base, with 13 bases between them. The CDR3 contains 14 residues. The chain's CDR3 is CASNLMSENTEAFF. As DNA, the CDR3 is TGTGCCAGCAACTTAATGTCAGAGAACACTGAAGCTTTCTTT.

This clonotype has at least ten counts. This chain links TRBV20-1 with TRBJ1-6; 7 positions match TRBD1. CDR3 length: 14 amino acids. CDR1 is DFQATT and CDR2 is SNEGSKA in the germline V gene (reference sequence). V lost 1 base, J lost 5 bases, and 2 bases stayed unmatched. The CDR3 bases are TGCAGTGCTAGAGCAGGACAGGATAATTCACCCCTCCACTTT. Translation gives CSARAGQDNSPLHF.

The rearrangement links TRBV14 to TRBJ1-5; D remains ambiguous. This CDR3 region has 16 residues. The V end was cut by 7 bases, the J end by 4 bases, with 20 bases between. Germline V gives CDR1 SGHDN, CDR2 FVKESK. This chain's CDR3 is CASTLVFRACNQPQHF. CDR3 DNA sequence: TGTGCCAGCACCTTAGTGTTCCGGGCCTGTAATCAGCCCCAGCATTTT. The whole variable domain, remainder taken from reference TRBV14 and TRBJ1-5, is EAGVTQFPSHSVIEKGQTVTLRCDPISGHDNLYWYRRVMGKEIKFLLHFVKESKQDESGMPNNRFLAERTGGTYSTLKVQPAELEDSGVYFCASTLVFRACNQPQHFGDGTRLSIL.

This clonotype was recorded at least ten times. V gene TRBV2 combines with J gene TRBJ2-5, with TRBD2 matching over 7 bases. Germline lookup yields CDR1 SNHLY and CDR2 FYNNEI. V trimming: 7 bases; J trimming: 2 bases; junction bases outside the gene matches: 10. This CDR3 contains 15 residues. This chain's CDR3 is CASTLPLASQETQYF. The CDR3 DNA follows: TGTGCCAGCACCCTCCCACTAGCGTCACAAGAGACCCAGTACTTC.

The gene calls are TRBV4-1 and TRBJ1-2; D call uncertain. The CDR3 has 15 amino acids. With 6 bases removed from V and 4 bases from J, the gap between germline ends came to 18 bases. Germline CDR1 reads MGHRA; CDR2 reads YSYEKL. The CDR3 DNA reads TGCGCCAGCAGTTCCGCTCCGGCGGACTTCTATGGCTACACCTTC. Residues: CASSSAPADFYGYTF.

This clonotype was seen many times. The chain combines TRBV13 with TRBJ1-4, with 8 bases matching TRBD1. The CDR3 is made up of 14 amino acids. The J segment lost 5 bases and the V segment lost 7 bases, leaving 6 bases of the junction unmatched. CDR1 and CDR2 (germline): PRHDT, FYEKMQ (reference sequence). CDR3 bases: TGTGCCAGCACCCGGGACAGGAGGAATGAAAAACTGTTTTTT. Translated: CASTRDRRNEKLFF.

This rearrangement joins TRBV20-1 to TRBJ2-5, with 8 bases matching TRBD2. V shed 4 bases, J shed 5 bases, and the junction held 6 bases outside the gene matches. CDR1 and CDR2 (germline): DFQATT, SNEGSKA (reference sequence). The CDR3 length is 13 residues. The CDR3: CSANPGGGETQYF. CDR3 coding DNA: TGCAGTGCTAATCCCGGCGGGGGGGAGACCCAGTACTTC.

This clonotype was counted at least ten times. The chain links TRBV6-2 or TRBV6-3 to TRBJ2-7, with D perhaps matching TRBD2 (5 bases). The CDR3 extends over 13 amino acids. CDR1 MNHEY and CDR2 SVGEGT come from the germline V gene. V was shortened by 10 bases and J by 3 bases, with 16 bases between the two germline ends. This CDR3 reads CATSGGLIYEQYF. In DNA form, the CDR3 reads TGTGCCACCAGCGGAGGCTTAATCTACGAGCAGTACTTC.

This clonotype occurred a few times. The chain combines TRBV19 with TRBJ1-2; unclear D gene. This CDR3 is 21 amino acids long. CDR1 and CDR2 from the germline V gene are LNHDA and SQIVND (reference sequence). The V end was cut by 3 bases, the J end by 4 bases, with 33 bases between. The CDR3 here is CASSMFTGTYGNSAGRYGYTF. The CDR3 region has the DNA TGTGCCAGTAGTATGTTTACGGGTACTTACGGGAACAGTGCAGGACGCTATGGCTACACCTTC.

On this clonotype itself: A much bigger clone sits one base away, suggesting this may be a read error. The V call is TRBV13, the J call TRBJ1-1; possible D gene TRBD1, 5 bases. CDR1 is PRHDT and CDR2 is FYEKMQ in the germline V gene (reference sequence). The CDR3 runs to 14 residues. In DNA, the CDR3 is TGTGCCATCAGCTTACCCAGGGTGAACACTGAAGCTTTCTTT. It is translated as CAISLPRVNTEAFF. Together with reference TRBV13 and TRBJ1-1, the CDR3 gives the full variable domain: AAGVIQSPRHLIKEKRETATLKCYPIPRHDTVYWYQQGPGQDPQFLISFYEKMQSDKGSIPDRFSAQQFSDYHSELNMSSLELGDSALYFCAISLPRVNTEAFFGQGTRLTVV.

The CDR3 is CASSLESSGGLTDTQYF. The DNA of the CDR3 is TGCGCCAGCAGCTTGGAATCTAGCGGGGGGCTCACAGATACGCAGTATTTT. This rearrangement joins TRBV5-1 to TRBJ2-3, with TRBD2 matching 11 bases. Germline V CDR1 and CDR2: SGHRS, YFSETQ. V trimming: 0 bases; J trimming: 2 bases; junction bases outside the gene matches: 5. This CDR3 region has 17 residues.

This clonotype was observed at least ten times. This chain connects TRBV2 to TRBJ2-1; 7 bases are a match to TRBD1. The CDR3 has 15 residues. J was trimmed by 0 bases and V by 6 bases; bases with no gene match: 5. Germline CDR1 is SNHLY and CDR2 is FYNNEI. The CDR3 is CASRGGPSSYNEQFF. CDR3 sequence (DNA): TGTGCCAGCAGAGGGGGCCCCAGCTCCTACAATGAGCAGTTCTTC.

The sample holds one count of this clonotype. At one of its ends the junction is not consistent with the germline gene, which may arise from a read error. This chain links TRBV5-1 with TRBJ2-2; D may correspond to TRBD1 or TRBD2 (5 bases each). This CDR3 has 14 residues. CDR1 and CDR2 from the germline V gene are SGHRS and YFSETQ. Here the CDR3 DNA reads TGCGCCAGCGGGACGAACCCCCCCACCCGGGAGCTGTTTTTT. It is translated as CASGTNPPTRELFF.

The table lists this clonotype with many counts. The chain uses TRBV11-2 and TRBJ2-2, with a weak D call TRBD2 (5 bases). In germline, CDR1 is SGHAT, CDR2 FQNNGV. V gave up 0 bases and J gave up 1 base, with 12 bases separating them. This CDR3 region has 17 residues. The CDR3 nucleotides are TGTGCCAGCAGCTTAGATGCTGTCCGGGGGAACACCGGGGAGCTGTTTTTT. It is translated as CASSLDAVRGNTGELFF.

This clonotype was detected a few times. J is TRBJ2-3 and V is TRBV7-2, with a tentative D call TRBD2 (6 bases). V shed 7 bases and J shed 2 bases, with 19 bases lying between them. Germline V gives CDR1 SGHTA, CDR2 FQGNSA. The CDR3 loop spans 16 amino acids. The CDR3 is CASTHLGTHITDTQYF. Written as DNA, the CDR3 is TGTGCCAGCACCCACCTTGGGACTCACATCACAGATACGCAGTATTTT.

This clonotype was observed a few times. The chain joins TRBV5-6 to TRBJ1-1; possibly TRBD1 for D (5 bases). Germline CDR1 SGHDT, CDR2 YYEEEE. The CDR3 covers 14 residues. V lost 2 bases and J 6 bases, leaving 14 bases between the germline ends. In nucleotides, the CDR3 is TGTGCCAGCAGCTTCGATCTATCGGGGGCTGAAGCTTTCTTT. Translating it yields CASSFDLSGAEAFF.

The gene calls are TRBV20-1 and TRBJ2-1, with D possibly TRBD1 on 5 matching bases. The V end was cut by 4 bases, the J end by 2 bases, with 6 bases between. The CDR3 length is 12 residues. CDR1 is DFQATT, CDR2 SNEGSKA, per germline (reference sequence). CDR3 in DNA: TGCAGTGCTACACAGGCCTACAATGAGCAGTTCTTC. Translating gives CSATQAYNEQFF.

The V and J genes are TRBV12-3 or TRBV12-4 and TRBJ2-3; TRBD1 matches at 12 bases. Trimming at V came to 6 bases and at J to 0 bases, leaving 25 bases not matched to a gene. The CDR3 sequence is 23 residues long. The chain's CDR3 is CASRGGTGGPLFESPPSTDTQYF. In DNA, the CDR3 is TGTGCCAGCAGGGGCGGGACAGGGGGCCCCCTTTTTGAGTCTCCTCCTAGCACAGATACGCAGTATTTT.

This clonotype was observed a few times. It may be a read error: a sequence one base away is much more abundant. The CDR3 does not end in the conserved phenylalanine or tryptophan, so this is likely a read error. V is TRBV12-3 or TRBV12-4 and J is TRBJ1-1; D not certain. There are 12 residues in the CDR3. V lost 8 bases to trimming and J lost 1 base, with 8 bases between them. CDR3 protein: CASRGANTEAFL. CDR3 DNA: TGTGCCAGCCGAGGAGCGAACACTGAAGCTTTCCTT.

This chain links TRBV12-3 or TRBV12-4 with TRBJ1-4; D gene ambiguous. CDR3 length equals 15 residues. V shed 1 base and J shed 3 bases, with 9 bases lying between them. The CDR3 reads CASSLEGNPNEKLFF. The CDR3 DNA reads TGTGCCAGCAGTTTAGAAGGGAACCCTAATGAAAAACTGTTTTTT.

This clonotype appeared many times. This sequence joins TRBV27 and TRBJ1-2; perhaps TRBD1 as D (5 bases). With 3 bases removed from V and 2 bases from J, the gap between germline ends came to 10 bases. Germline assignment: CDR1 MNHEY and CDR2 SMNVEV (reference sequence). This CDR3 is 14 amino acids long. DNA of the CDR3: TGTGCCAGCAGTTTGTACCCAGGGAACTATGGCTACACCTTC. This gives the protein CASSLYPGNYGYTF.

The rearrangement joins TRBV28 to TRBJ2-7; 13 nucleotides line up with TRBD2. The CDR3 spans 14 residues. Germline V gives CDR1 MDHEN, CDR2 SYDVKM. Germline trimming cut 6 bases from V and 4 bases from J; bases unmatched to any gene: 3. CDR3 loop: CASRGTSGVYEQYF. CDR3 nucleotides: TGTGCCAGCAGGGGGACTAGCGGGGTGTACGAGCAGTACTTC.

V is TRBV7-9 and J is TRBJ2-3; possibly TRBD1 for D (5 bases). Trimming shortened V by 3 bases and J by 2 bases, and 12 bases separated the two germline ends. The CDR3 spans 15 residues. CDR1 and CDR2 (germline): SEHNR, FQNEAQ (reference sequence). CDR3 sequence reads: CASSLVGPDTDTQYF. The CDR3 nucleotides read TGTGCCAGCAGCTTGGTGGGGCCTGACACAGATACGCAGTATTTT.